This entry describes one TCR beta chain. It was with 60 Vbeta and 13 Jbeta primers that the PCR ran. Libraries were prepared by immunoSEQ multiplex PCR; TCRdb keeps only in-frame clonotypes and omits some of them. The sample lists 70,000 to 100,000 clones; 70% to 80% were seen once. The sample comes from a study of cytomegalovirus exposure and HLA in healthy donors. The CDR3 runs to 12 residues. CDR1 is MNHNY, CDR2 SVGAGI, per germline (reference sequence). The V end lost 2 bases, the J end lost 6 bases, and 7 bases lay between the germline ends. This clonotype was obtained from a woman in her 50s in good health and CMV-seropositive. The sample consisted of PBMCs. The chain recombines TRBV6-6 with TRBJ1-2; D is ambiguous. The DNA of the CDR3 is TGTGCCAGCAGTTACGGAGGGAATGGCTACACCTTC. Translating gives CASSYGGNGYTF.